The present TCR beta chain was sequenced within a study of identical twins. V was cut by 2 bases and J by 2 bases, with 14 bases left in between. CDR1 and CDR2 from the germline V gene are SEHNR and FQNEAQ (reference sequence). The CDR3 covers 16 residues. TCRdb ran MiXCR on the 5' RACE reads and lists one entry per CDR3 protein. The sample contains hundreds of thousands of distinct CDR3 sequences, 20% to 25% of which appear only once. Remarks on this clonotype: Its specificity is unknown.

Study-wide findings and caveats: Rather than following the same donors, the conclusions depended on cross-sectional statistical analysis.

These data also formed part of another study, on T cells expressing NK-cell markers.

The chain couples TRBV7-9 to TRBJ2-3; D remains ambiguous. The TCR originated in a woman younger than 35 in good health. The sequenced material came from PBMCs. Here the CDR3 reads CASSLPRTTVTDTQYF. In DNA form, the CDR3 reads TGTGCCAGCAGCTTACCCAGGACCACCGTCACAGATACGCAGTATTTT.